This T cell receptor (beta chain) was captured in a study of blood T cells in healthy people across ages. Overall study context: Template switching picked up about one barcoded beta molecule for each two T cells.

In regard to this clonotype: Its cognate antigen is unknown.

The CDR3 extends over 19 amino acids. Germline loops: CDR1 PRHDT, CDR2 FYEKMQ (reference sequence). Through a sample-barcoded 5' primer and a J-beta primer mix, a second PCR was run for roughly 6 to 11 cycles. MiXCR, run by TCRdb on the 5' RACE reads, gives a single entry per CDR3 protein. The sample records about 1.4 million distinct CDR3 sequences, around 55% being singletons. Findings of the study overall: Older individuals had lower TCR beta diversity per million T cells (the decline was roughly linear). One million T cells yielded diversity estimates that were considered underestimates. TCR beta diversity was tightly associated with the proportion of naive T cells.

Sequencing was performed on blood. The receptor was derived from a man aged 18 to 30 in good health. This chain links TRBV13 with TRBJ2-5; 11 bases match TRBD2. The assigned J gene may be wrong: the sequence end matches TRBJ2-7 better. The CDR3 region is CAISRQLAGGRVPPYEQYF. The CDR3 DNA reads as TGTGCCATCTCCCGACAGCTAGCGGGAGGCCGGGTCCCACCTTACGAGCAGTACTTC.